This TCR beta chain was retrieved from a study of cytomegalovirus exposure and HLA in healthy donors. It was with 60 Vbeta and 13 Jbeta primers that the PCR ran. Clones were sequenced by immunoSEQ multiplex PCR, and TCRdb holds only the in-frame ones, with some missing. The top ten clones hold about 3.3% of a sample with 90,000 to 150,000 clones, 75% to 80% of them seen once. Germline assignment: CDR1 SGHVS and CDR2 FQNEAQ. The CDR3 length is 15 residues. V lost 4 bases and J 7 bases, leaving 14 bases between the germline ends. This receptor was taken from a woman aged 25 to 39 in good health and CMV-seropositive. Sequencing was done on a sample of PBMCs. V gene TRBV7-8 combines with J gene TRBJ1-6; D may be TRBD1 (6 bases). CDR3 in amino acids: CASSSLGTPNSPLHF. DNA of the CDR3: TGTGCCAGCAGCTCCCTCGGGACACCAAATTCACCCCTCCACTTT.